One and the same sample provided the 18 T cell receptor beta chains below, sequenced in a study of beta chain features in type 1 diabetes. All of the isolated RNA was reverse transcribed, so expressed TCRB transcripts were sequenced. The table came from immunoSEQ multiplex PCR; TCRdb's copy has only in-frame clones and leaves some out. Here the sample spans 150,000 to 180,000 clones, over 8.5% being singletons. The specimen was central memory CD4+ T cells from blood. All receptors come from a man between 18 and 29 years old in good health.

This clone was counted between two and nine times. The chain uses TRBV18 and TRBJ1-1; no reliable D call. CDR1 and CDR2 from the germline V gene are KGHSH and LQKENI. This CDR3 is built from 13 residues. Trimming left V 4 bases short and J 4 bases short, with 10 bases between. CDR3 nucleotide sequence: TGTGCCAGCTCACAAGGGAAAATCACTGAAGCTTTCTTT. The encoded protein is CASSQGKITEAFF.

This sequence joins TRBV4-2 and TRBJ2-5; D is possibly TRBD2 (6 bases). Trimming stripped 1 base from V and 5 bases from J, with 11 bases between. The CDR3 is made up of 14 amino acids. Germline loops: CDR1 LGHNA, CDR2 YNFKEQ. CDR3 nucleotide sequence: TGTGCCAGCAGCCAAGGGGGAGGAGAGGAGACCCAGTACTTC. It codes for CASSQGGGEETQYF.

This clone was counted between two and nine times. This rearrangement joins TRBV5-1 to TRBJ2-7; 12 nucleotides line up with TRBD1. Germline loops: CDR1 SGHRS, CDR2 YFSETQ. The CDR3 runs 15 residues. J gave up 5 bases and V 4 bases, and 7 bases lay outside the gene matches. The CDR3 DNA reads TGCGCCAGCAGCGCCGGGACAGGGGGCTTCCACGAGCAGTACTTC. The encoded protein is CASSAGTGGFHEQYF. The full variable domain, completed using reference TRBV5-1 and TRBJ2-7, is KAGVTQTPRYLIKTRGQQVTLSCSPISGHRSVSWYQQTPGQGLQFLFEYFSETQRNKGNFPGRFSGRQFSNSRSEMNVSTLELGDSALYLCASSAGTGGFHEQYFGPGTRLTVT.

V is TRBV4-1 and J is TRBJ2-5; 8 positions match TRBD1. CDR1 and CDR2 from the germline V gene are MGHRA and YSYEKL. Germline trimming cut 4 bases from V and 4 bases from J; bases unmatched to any gene: 5. There are 14 residues in the CDR3. The CDR3 DNA is TGCGCCAGCAGCCCCCGCCAGGGGGCAGAGACCCAGTACTTC. Protein sequence: CASSPRQGAETQYF.

This clone was counted a few times. The chain recombines TRBV6-1 with TRBJ2-7; 8 nucleotides match TRBD2. Germline loops: CDR1 MNHNS, CDR2 SASEGT. The CDR3 totals 16 residues. With 1 base clipped from V and 5 bases from J, the junction kept 10 bases outside the gene matches. The CDR3: CASSEGTAGTRHEQYF. The CDR3 region has the DNA TGTGCCAGCAGTGAAGGGACAGCCGGGACTAGACACGAGCAGTACTTC.

V usage is TRBV29-1 and J usage is TRBJ1-2; D not certain. V was cut by 0 bases and J by 8 bases, with 10 bases left in between. Germline V gene sequence: CDR1 SQVTM, CDR2 ANQGSEA. This CDR3 has 12 amino acids. This CDR3 is CSVEDSLPGYTF. The CDR3 DNA reads TGCAGCGTTGAAGACAGCCTGCCGGGCTACACCTTC. Using reference TRBV29-1 and TRBJ1-2 for the parts outside the CDR3, the full variable domain is SAVISQKPSRDICQRGTSLTIQCQVDSQVTMMFWYRQQPGQSLTLIATANQGSEATYESGFVIDKFPISRPNLTFSTLTVSNMSPEDSSIYLCSVEDSLPGYTFGSGTRLTVV.

V is TRBV7-2 and J is TRBJ2-7; D possibly corresponds to TRBD1 (7 bases). The length of the CDR3 is 14 residues. V lost 4 bases and J 5 bases, leaving 15 bases between the germline ends. The germline V gene encodes CDR1 SGHTA and CDR2 FQGNSA. The CDR3, as DNA: TGTGCCAGCAGCTCACAGGGGAGGTCCCACGAGCAGTACTTC. Its translation: CASSSQGRSHEQYF.

This clone was seen more than once but under ten times. This chain connects TRBV7-9 to TRBJ2-3; weak D call: TRBD2 (5 bases). V was pared by 3 bases and J by 0 bases, with 19 bases between. CDR3 length equals 18 residues. Germline CDR1 and CDR2: SEHNR and FQNEAQ (reference sequence). DNA of the CDR3: TGTGCCAGCAGCTTCCGACTCCGGGGTCTCCTAAGCACAGATACGCAGTATTTT. It encodes CASSFRLRGLLSTDTQYF.

This clone turned up a few times. The chain combines TRBV10-3 with TRBJ1-3; TRBD1 matches 9 bases. J gave up 4 bases and V 6 bases, and 7 bases lay outside the gene matches. Germline V CDR1 and CDR2: ENHRY, SYGVKD. CDR3 length: 15 residues. This CDR3 is CAIRQDRGGGNTIYF. The DNA of the CDR3 is TGTGCCATCAGGCAGGACAGGGGAGGAGGAAACACCATATATTTT.

The chain joins TRBV9 to TRBJ1-2; 7 nucleotides align to TRBD1. The germline V gene encodes CDR1 SGDLS and CDR2 YYNGEE. J lost 4 bases, V lost 4 bases, and 10 bases had no gene match. This CDR3 region has 15 residues. The CDR3 DNA is TGTGCCAGCAGCAAAGACAGGGACTTCGGCTATGGCTACACCTTC. This translates into CASSKDRDFGYGYTF.

This clone was counted between two and nine times. The genes are TRBV11-2 and TRBJ1-1, with TRBD1 as a possible D gene (5 bases). The CDR3 totals 13 residues. CDR1 and CDR2 from the germline V gene are SGHAT and FQNNGV. V was trimmed by 2 bases and J by 6 bases, leaving 10 bases between them. CDR3 in DNA: TGTGCCAGCAGCTTACGCAGGGAGGCTGAAGCTTTCTTT. It translates to CASSLRREAEAFF.

This clone was counted a few times. The CDR3 DNA reads as TGTGCCAGCAGCCATGGGCTAGCGGCAGATGAGCAGTTCTTC. It specifies CASSHGLAADEQFF. V and J are TRBV6-5 and TRBJ2-1; 7 bases agree with TRBD2. This CDR3 region has 14 residues. V trimming: 6 bases; J trimming: 8 bases; junction bases outside the gene matches: 10. Germline CDR1 is MNHEY and CDR2 is SVGAGI.

The chain couples TRBV13 to TRBJ2-5, with D perhaps matching TRBD2 (5 bases). V lost 5 bases to trimming and J lost 4 bases, with 11 bases between them. Germline CDR1 and CDR2: PRHDT and FYEKMQ (reference sequence). This CDR3 has 13 amino acids. CDR3 sequence reads: CASSLREGETQYF. CDR3 bases: TGTGCCAGCAGCCTCCGTGAGGGAGAGACCCAGTACTTC.

In its sample, this clone was seen many times. The chain recombines TRBV7-9 with TRBJ1-2; D is undetermined. Per the germline V gene, CDR1 is SEHNR and CDR2 is FQNEAQ (reference sequence). The CDR3 loop spans 13 amino acids. Trimming stripped 4 bases from V and 8 bases from J, with 14 bases between. The CDR3 loop reads CASSSWGVHGYTF. The CDR3 coding sequence is TGTGCCAGCAGCTCGTGGGGAGTACACGGCTACACCTTC.

This clone was found a few times. The V gene is TRBV9, the J gene TRBJ2-5, with D possibly being TRBD1 (6 bases). Per germline, CDR1 SGDLS and CDR2 YYNGEE. CDR3 length equals 18 residues. Trimming removed 4 bases at V and 2 bases at J, with 24 bases between. CDR3 sequence (DNA): TGTGCCAGCAGCCCAGCAGGGATAGGGGGACGAGGGCAAGAGACCCAGTACTTC. This encodes CASSPAGIGGRGQETQYF. Drawing the rest from reference TRBV9 and TRBJ2-5, the complete variable domain is DSGVTQTPKHLITATGQRVTLRCSPRSGDLSVYWYQQSLDQGLQFLIQYYNGEERAKGNILERFSAQQFPDLHSELNLSSLELGDSALYFCASSPAGIGGRGQETQYFGPGTRLLVL.

This chain connects TRBV11-3 to TRBJ2-2; 10 bases align to TRBD1. V dropped 6 bases and J dropped 7; count of bases not matched to a gene: 5. CDR1 is SGHNT and CDR2 is YENEEA in the germline V gene. The CDR3 loop spans 14 amino acids. The CDR3: CASRGTGAGGELFF. The CDR3 DNA reads TGTGCCAGCAGAGGGACAGGGGCTGGCGGGGAGCTGTTTTTT.

This clone has more than one count but fewer than ten. This may stem from a read error, because a much larger clone lies one nucleotide away. The J gene is TRBJ2-6, the V gene TRBV5-1, with D possibly being TRBD2 (5 bases). This CDR3 comprises 18 residues. The V end lost 4 bases, the J end lost 2 bases, and 19 bases lay between the germline ends. Germline lookup yields CDR1 SGHRS and CDR2 YFSETQ. The CDR3 DNA is TGCGCCAGCAGCCTCTCGATGGGCGAGGGCGCTGGGGCCAACGTCCTGACTTTC. It encodes CASSLSMGEGAGANVLTF.

The V gene is TRBV23-1, the J gene TRBJ1-5; D not certain. TRBV23-1 counts as an open reading frame of uncertain function. The CDR3 sequence is 16 residues long. The V end lost 0 bases, the J end lost 0 bases, and 9 bases lay between the germline ends. The CDR3 nucleotides read TGCGCCAGCAGTCAATCAGAAAAGAATAGCAATCAGCCCCAGCATTTT. This sequence encodes CASSQSEKNSNQPQHF.